Presented here are 9 T cell receptor beta chains from one specimen sequenced in a study of cytomegalovirus exposure and HLA in healthy donors. In the PCR, 60 Vbeta and 13 Jbeta primers were used. Sequencing was performed with immunoSEQ multiplex PCR; in TCRdb, only in-frame clones are kept and a portion is missing. The sample consists of about 69,000 clones, roughly four fifths of them appearing once. The sample consisted of PBMCs. The receptors come from a woman aged 55-69 years in good health and CMV-seropositive.

The J gene is TRBJ1-1, the V gene TRBV28; D not resolved. Trimming removed 6 bases at V and 7 bases at J, with 9 bases between. Germline values: CDR1 MDHEN, CDR2 SYDVKM. The CDR3 length is 11 residues. The CDR3 nucleotides are TGTGCCAGCAGCGAGGGTTATGAAGCTTTCTTT. Its translation is CASSEGYEAFF.

V gene TRBV2 combines with J gene TRBJ1-1; D perhaps matches TRBD1 (6 bases). This CDR3 contains 14 residues. From germline, CDR1 is SNHLY and CDR2 FYNNEI. Trimming shortened V by 7 bases and J by 1 base, and 13 bases separated the two germline ends. The CDR3 DNA is TGTGCCAGCAACTTACAGGGTCAGAACACTGAAGCTTTCTTT. Encoded protein: CASNLQGQNTEAFF.

This clone was counted a few times. The chain carries TRBV6-6 and TRBJ2-6; D is perhaps TRBD1 (6 bases). From germline, CDR1 is MNHNY and CDR2 SVGAGI (reference sequence). Trimming took 7 bases from V and 0 from J, leaving 10 bases between them. This CDR3 is 15 amino acids long. CDR3 sequence: CASKDRDSGANVLTF. The CDR3 DNA is TGTGCCAGCAAGGACAGAGACTCTGGGGCCAACGTCCTGACTTTC.

This clone appeared a few times. The genes are TRBV29-1 and TRBJ1-1; D gene ambiguous. Germline V gene data show CDR1 as SQVTM and CDR2 as ANQGSEA. With 1 base removed from V and 7 bases from J, the gap between germline ends came to 10 bases. The CDR3 loop spans 12 amino acids. The CDR3 DNA reads TGCAGCGTTGAAGTCAGGCAAGGTGAAGCTTTCTTT. This sequence encodes CSVEVRQGEAFF.

The rearrangement joins TRBV9 to TRBJ1-3; no reliable D call. Trimming took off 0 bases at V and 4 bases at J, with 8 bases between the two ends. The CDR3 is 14 amino acids. Germline CDR1 SGDLS, CDR2 YYNGEE. The CDR3 DNA sequence: TGTGCCAGCAGCGTAGAATCTGCGGGAAACACCATATATTTT. Its translation is CASSVESAGNTIYF.

The chain uses TRBV29-1 and TRBJ1-2; D unresolved. Germline V gene sequence: CDR1 SQVTM, CDR2 ANQGSEA. The CDR3 is 13 residues long. V lost 0 bases and J 2 bases, leaving 7 bases between the germline ends. CDR3 in DNA: TGCAGCGTTGAAGAGCGGATAAACTATGGCTACACCTTC. It encodes CSVEERINYGYTF.

This clone appeared once. The J gene is TRBJ2-5, the V gene TRBV18, with 10 bases that match TRBD2. The CDR3 is 15 residues long. Trimming removed 3 bases from V and 1 base from J; junction bases left unmatched: 2. The germline CDR1 and CDR2 sequences are KGHSH and LQKENI. The CDR3 protein is CASSPSGGAQETQYF. The CDR3, as DNA: TGTGCCAGCTCACCGAGCGGGGGGGCCCAAGAGACCCAGTACTTC.

The chain uses TRBV28 and TRBJ1-2; perhaps TRBD1 as D (5 bases). From germline, CDR1 is MDHEN and CDR2 SYDVKM. CDR3 length: 15 residues. Trimming stripped 2 bases from V and 5 bases from J, with 15 bases between. The CDR3: CASSLAAAGGYGYTF. DNA of the CDR3: TGTGCCAGCAGTTTAGCCGCCGCGGGGGGTTATGGCTACACCTTC.

This clone came up once. The J gene is TRBJ1-2, the V gene TRBV5-4, with D possibly matching TRBD1 (5 bases). The CDR3 runs to 15 residues. Trimming removed 0 bases at V and 8 bases at J, with 17 bases between. The germline gives CDR1 SGHNT, CDR2 YYREEE (reference sequence). The CDR3 DNA sequence: TGTGCCAGCAGCTTGGCCGGCAGGGTAATAGGGGGCTACACCTTC. It is translated as CASSLAGRVIGGYTF. The entire variable domain, with the rest obtained from reference TRBV5-4 and TRBJ1-2, is as follows: ETGVTQSPTHLIKTRGQQVTLRCSSQSGHNTVSWYQQALGQGPQFIFQYYREEENGRGNFPPRFSGLQFPNYSSELNVNALELDDSALYLCASSLAGRVIGGYTFGSGTRLTVV.